Each of the 14 T cell receptor beta chains below was sequenced from the same sample in a study of graft-versus-host responses after intestinal transplantation. Repertoires were generated with immunoSEQ multiplex PCR, while TCRdb's copy carries only in-frame clones and drops some. The sample consists of tens of thousands of clones, 85% to 95% of them appearing once. The antigens of these receptors remain unknown. The sequencing here drew on unstimulated CD8+ T cells sorted from spleen or lymph node cells, taken before intestinal transplant. These receptors were obtained from a human donor who received an intestinal transplant.

This clone was seen a single time. The gene calls are TRBV19 and TRBJ1-5; 7 nucleotides agree with TRBD1. CDR3 length: 18 amino acids. Trimming at V came to 3 bases and at J to 3 bases, leaving 14 bases not matched to a gene. Germline lookup yields CDR1 LNHDA and CDR2 SQIVND (reference sequence). CDR3 sequence (DNA): TGTGCCAGTAGTATTTATCAAACAGGGGACGGCCTCAATCAGCCCCAGCATTTT. The encoded protein is CASSIYQTGDGLNQPQHF. The whole variable domain, filled in from reference TRBV19 and TRBJ1-5, reads DGGITQSPKYLFRKEGQNVTLSCEQNLNHDAMYWYRQDPGQGLRLIYYSQIVNDFQKGDIAEGYSVSREKKESFPLTVTSAQKNPTAFYLCASSIYQTGDGLNQPQHFGDGTRLSIL.

The V gene is TRBV5-8, the J gene TRBJ2-7; 8 nucleotides align to TRBD1. Germline assignment: CDR1 SGHTS and CDR2 YDEGEE. CDR3 length: 18 amino acids. The trim removed 1 base at V and 4 bases at J, leaving 16 bases unmatched. The CDR3, as DNA: TGTGCCAGCAGCTTGAGGATTGAAGTCGGGACAGGCTATTACGAGCAGTACTTC. Protein product: CASSLRIEVGTGYYEQYF.

This chain links TRBV7-8 with TRBJ2-1; 8 nucleotides align to TRBD2. V trimming: 5 bases; J trimming: 10 bases; junction bases outside the gene matches: 10. The CDR3 spans 14 residues. Germline V CDR1 and CDR2: SGHVS, FQNEAQ. The CDR3 region is CASSPAGAAGEQFF. CDR3 DNA: TGTGCCAGCAGCCCAGCGGGAGCAGCAGGGGAGCAGTTCTTC.

The genes are TRBV13 and TRBJ2-1; 8 bases are shared with TRBD2. Germline V gene sequence: CDR1 PRHDT, CDR2 FYEKMQ (reference sequence). The CDR3 covers 16 residues. Trimming cost V 5 bases and J 0 bases; bases outside gene matches: 6. For the CDR3, the DNA is TGTGCCAGCAGCCCTCGAGCGGGGGCCTCCTACAATGAGCAGTTCTTC. It yields the protein CASSPRAGASYNEQFF.

The rearrangement links TRBV27 to TRBJ1-2, with 9 bases that match TRBD1. This CDR3 comprises 16 residues. V dropped 6 bases and J dropped 7; count of bases not matched to a gene: 15. Germline V gives CDR1 MNHEY, CDR2 SMNVEV (reference sequence). The CDR3 reads CASSIGATGGLGGYTF. CDR3 sequence (DNA): TGTGCCAGCAGCATAGGTGCGACAGGGGGGTTAGGTGGCTACACCTTC.

The genes are TRBV6-1 and TRBJ2-7, with D uncertain. CDR3 length: 15 amino acids. Trimming stripped 10 bases from V and 3 bases from J, with 22 bases between. Germline V gene data show CDR1 as MNHNS and CDR2 as SASEGT. The CDR3 sequence is CAIPTGETQDYEQYF. In nucleotides, the CDR3 is TGTGCCATCCCGACCGGAGAAACCCAAGACTACGAGCAGTACTTC.

V and J are TRBV7-9 and TRBJ1-6; D not certain. The CDR3 has 15 residues. Trimming took 4 bases from V and 3 from J, leaving 10 bases between them. Per germline, CDR1 SEHNR and CDR2 FQNEAQ (reference sequence). This CDR3 reads CASSCLGCYNSPLHF. The CDR3 DNA sequence: TGTGCCAGCAGCTGTCTGGGTTGCTATAATTCACCCCTCCACTTT.

V is TRBV27 and J is TRBJ1-3; D uncertain. The V end was cut by 6 bases, the J end by 0 bases, with 3 bases between. This CDR3 comprises 12 residues. CDR1 and CDR2 (germline): MNHEY, SMNVEV (reference sequence). The CDR3 DNA is TGTGCCAGCAGAGGCTCTGGAAACACCATATATTTT. This sequence encodes CASRGSGNTIYF.

The chain uses TRBV7-9 and TRBJ2-7; 11 bases are shared with TRBD1. After removal of 4 bases from V and 2 bases from J, the junction contained 16 bases not matched to a gene. CDR1 is SEHNR and CDR2 is FQNEAQ in the germline V gene (reference sequence). The CDR3 sequence is 19 residues long. The DNA of the CDR3 is TGTGCCAGCAGCTCCTTGGACAGGGGGCGCTTCGGCCCCGCCTACGAGCAGTACTTC. Translation gives CASSSLDRGRFGPAYEQYF.

This clone was counted once. The V gene is TRBV5-1, the J gene TRBJ1-1; D perhaps matches TRBD1 (6 bases). CDR3 length: 12 amino acids. Trimming removed 0 bases from V and 10 bases from J, with 10 bases in between. Germline V gives CDR1 SGHRS, CDR2 YFSETQ. In DNA form, the CDR3 reads TGCGCCAGCAGCTTGGAGGGAGGGGGAGCTTTCTTT. This codes for CASSLEGGGAFF.

V gene TRBV7-2 combines with J gene TRBJ2-7, with D possibly being TRBD1 or TRBD2 (5 bases each). The CDR3 sequence is 16 residues long. The V gene lost 1 base and the J gene lost 2 bases, with 15 bases spanning the gap. Germline CDR1 and CDR2: SGHTA and FQGNSA. In nucleotides, the CDR3 is TGTGCCAGCAGCTTAGAGGAACTGGGACCCCCCTACGAGCAGTACTTC. Its protein is CASSLEELGPPYEQYF.

The chain is built from TRBV6-5 and TRBJ2-2; TRBD2 matches 7 bases. The CDR3 totals 15 residues. V lost 8 bases to trimming and J lost 1 base; unmatched junction nucleotides: 7. The germline CDR1 and CDR2 sequences are MNHEY and SVGAGI. The CDR3 coding sequence is TGTGCCAGCTGGGGGGGGGTTTTGAACACCGGGGAGCTGTTTTTT. It encodes CASWGGVLNTGELFF.

This rearrangement joins TRBV2 to TRBJ2-1; D is uncertain. Germline V gene sequence: CDR1 SNHLY, CDR2 FYNNEI. Trimming took off 3 bases at V and 4 bases at J, with 13 bases between the two ends. The CDR3 sequence is 15 residues long. This CDR3 reads CASSEGVGAYNEQFF. DNA of the CDR3: TGTGCCAGCAGTGAGGGTGTGGGTGCTTACAATGAGCAGTTCTTC.

The V gene is TRBV15, the J gene TRBJ1-4; D not resolved. The V gene lost 1 base and the J gene lost 7 bases, with 10 bases spanning the gap. CDR1 is LNHNV, CDR2 YYDKDF, per germline (reference sequence). CDR3 length equals 14 residues. CDR3 protein: CATSRAVDGEKLFF. CDR3 DNA: TGTGCCACCAGCAGAGCCGTGGATGGTGAAAAACTGTTTTTT.